The sequence of this T cell receptor beta chain was determined in a study of CD8 T cells in Susac syndrome. TEMRA cells were FACS-enriched and CD8+ and CD4+ T cells negatively isolated. Trimming removed 3 bases at V and 0 bases at J, with 9 bases between. CDR1 is SGHNT and CDR2 is YYREEE in the germline V gene (reference sequence). This CDR3 comprises 14 residues. Random hexamers were used to reverse transcribe an amount of about 0.45 to 1 ug RNA. TCRdb used MiXCR to reprocess the immunoSEQ multiplex PCR reads, holding one entry per CDR3 protein. The table has about 400,000 distinct CDR3 sequences, approximately 85% seen once.

The chain recombines TRBV5-4 with TRBJ1-1; D ambiguous. Sequencing input: CD8+ T cells from PBMCs. The clonotype comes from a human donor with multiple sclerosis. For the CDR3, the DNA is TGTGCCAGCAGCTCTCCGGGCTTGAACACTGAAGCTTTCTTT. It translates to CASSSPGLNTEAFF.